The 23 T cell receptor beta chains listed next were all sequenced from one sample in a study of vaccination and CD4 T cells after COVID-19. The Oncomine TCR Beta short-read assay sequenced DNA from cultured CD4+ T cells. TCRdb analysed the PCR reads with MiXCR anew, one entry per CDR3 protein. The repertoire holds 20,000 to 25,000 distinct CDR3 sequences, with 46% as singletons. Time point indicated: late sampling 161 to 241 days after vaccination in a few convalescent patients. Stated treatment: approximately nine-day PBMC culture with coronavirus spike peptide pools or control peptides (ViraFEST assay). Their antigen targets remain unknown. This material consisted of CD4+ T cells from blood, cultured in vitro, taken about 7 months after SARS-CoV-2 vaccination. All receptors derive from a human donor who had recovered from COVID-19.

The V call is TRBV5-4, the J call TRBJ2-5; D not resolved. Looked up from germline, CDR1 is SGHNT and CDR2 is YYREEE (reference sequence). This CDR3 contains 15 residues. With 0 bases removed from V and 4 bases from J, the gap between germline ends came to 13 bases. The CDR3 here is CASSLAPPGGETQYF. CDR3 in DNA: TGTGCCAGCAGCTTGGCCCCCCCCGGCGGAGAGACCCAGTACTTC.

This clonotype has just a few counts. V and J are TRBV7-2 and TRBJ1-1, with D possibly matching TRBD1 (5 bases). This CDR3 is built from 13 residues. The germline CDR1 and CDR2 sequences are SGHTA and FQGNSA. Trimming took off 5 bases at V and 11 bases at J, with 18 bases between the two ends. Written as DNA, the CDR3 is TGTGCCAGCAGCGACCAGCTCGGGGCAGGGGCTTTCTTT. This encodes CASSDQLGAGAFF.

The chain links TRBV7-2 to TRBJ2-7; perhaps TRBD2 as D (5 bases). The V end was cut by 3 bases, the J end by 3 bases, with 12 bases between. CDR1 SGHTA and CDR2 FQGNSA come from the germline V gene. The CDR3 totals 14 residues. The CDR3 DNA sequence: TGTGCCAGCAGCTTCGGACTGTCCAACTACGAGCAGTACTTC. It translates to CASSFGLSNYEQYF.

This clonotype is large. The gene calls are TRBV10-3 and TRBJ1-2; D is perhaps TRBD1 (5 bases). The CDR3 runs to 15 residues. Germline V CDR1 and CDR2: ENHRY, SYGVKD. V lost 0 bases, J lost 4 bases, and 12 bases lay in between. The CDR3 nucleotides read TGTGCCATCAGTGAGTCGCCAGGGAGCGTCTATGGCTACACCTTC. As protein: CAISESPGSVYGYTF.

The chain recombines TRBV6-1 with TRBJ2-7; TRBD1 matches 9 bases. Germline lookup yields CDR1 MNHNS and CDR2 SASEGT. The CDR3 sequence is 14 residues long. Losses at the gene ends were 7 bases for V and 5 bases for J; bases not matched to a gene: 9. CDR3 nucleotide sequence: TGTGCCAGCATACAATACAGGGGGCGGGACGAGCAGTACTTC. It encodes CASIQYRGRDEQYF.

This clonotype was seen more than once but under ten times. The rearrangement links TRBV19 to TRBJ2-5; 7 bases map to TRBD1. Germline assignment: CDR1 LNHDA and CDR2 SQIVND (reference sequence). The CDR3 runs to 16 residues. With V trimmed by 5 bases and J by 2 bases, 11 bases remained unmatched. DNA of the CDR3: TGTGCCAGTAGTCCTCCGCGACAGGGTGGACAAGAGACCCAGTACTTC. Translating it yields CASSPPRQGGQETQYF.

The CDR3 loop reads CASTFAGDTQYF. In DNA, the CDR3 is TGCGCCAGCACATTTGCAGGGGATACGCAGTATTTT. V is TRBV5-1 and J is TRBJ2-3, with D maybe TRBD1 (5 bases). There are 12 residues in the CDR3. The germline V gene has CDR1 SGHRS and CDR2 YFSETQ. The ends were cut back, 6 bases at V and 6 bases at J, with 11 bases in the middle. The full variable domain, its missing parts supplied by reference TRBV5-1 and TRBJ2-3, is KAGVTQTPRYLIKTRGQQVTLSCSPISGHRSVSWYQQTPGQGLQFLFEYFSETQRNKGNFPGRFSGRQFSNSRSEMNVSTLELGDSALYLCASTFAGDTQYFGPGTRLTVL.

The chain links TRBV7-9 to TRBJ2-1; 7 positions match TRBD1. V was pared by 5 bases and J by 2 bases, with 6 bases of the junction left unmatched. The V gene's germline CDR1 is SEHNR and CDR2 FQNEAQ (reference sequence). The CDR3 runs to 15 residues. The CDR3 spells CASSPGTVPYNEQFF. The DNA of the CDR3 is TGTGCCAGCAGCCCCGGGACAGTCCCCTACAATGAGCAGTTCTTC.

The V and J genes are TRBV7-9 and TRBJ2-6; D gene uncertain. Trimming removed 2 bases at V and 0 bases at J, with 5 bases between. This CDR3 has 15 amino acids. CDR1 SEHNR and CDR2 FQNEAQ come from the germline V gene (reference sequence). CDR3: CASSLTPSGANVLTF. DNA of the CDR3: TGTGCCAGCAGCTTAACACCCTCTGGGGCCAACGTCCTGACTTTC.

The chain couples TRBV6-2 or TRBV6-3 to TRBJ1-2; 8 nucleotides line up with TRBD1. Germline V CDR1 and CDR2: MNHEY, SVGEGT. The CDR3 is 15 residues long. V trimming: 6 bases; J trimming: 7 bases; junction bases outside the gene matches: 13. CDR3 nucleotides: TGTGCCAGCAGGCCCCCAGGGGGACAGGTGGTTGGCTACACCTTC. Translating it yields CASRPPGGQVVGYTF.

This chain links TRBV7-9 with TRBJ1-2; no clear D gene. Germline lookup yields CDR1 SEHNR and CDR2 FQNEAQ (reference sequence). This CDR3 comprises 13 residues. V lost 5 bases to trimming and J lost 6 bases, with 13 bases between them. CDR3 residues: CASSMEIMDGYTF. The DNA for the CDR3 is TGTGCCAGCAGCATGGAAATAATGGATGGCTACACCTTC.

The chain combines TRBV15 with TRBJ1-6; TRBD1 agrees at 7 bases. CDR3 length: 13 residues. Trimming took 1 base from V and 9 from J; bases not matched to a gene: 0. Germline CDR1 LNHNV, CDR2 YYDKDF (reference sequence). DNA for the CDR3: TGTGCCACCAGCAGAGGACAGGGTTCACCCCTCCACTTT. As protein: CATSRGQGSPLHF.

In this sample, this clonotype turned up once. A much larger clone is a single base away; this may be a read error. The CDR3 does not close with the conserved phenylalanine or tryptophan, likely indicating a read error. This rearrangement joins TRBV20-1 to TRBJ2-5; 8 nucleotides agree with TRBD2. V gave up 5 bases and J gave up 5 bases; unmatched junction bases: 10. The CDR3 extends over 14 amino acids. Per germline, CDR1 DFQATT and CDR2 SNEGSKA (reference sequence). The CDR3 here is CSAPAGGPGETQYL. The CDR3 bases are TGCAGTGCTCCTGCGGGAGGCCCCGGGGAGACCCAGTACTTA.

This sequence joins TRBV20-1 and TRBJ2-3, with D tentatively TRBD2 (6 bases). V dropped 0 bases and J dropped 1 base, with 11 bases sitting between them. This CDR3 has 15 residues. Germline values: CDR1 DFQATT, CDR2 SNEGSKA (reference sequence). The CDR3, as DNA: TGCAGTGCTAGAGATTGGAGGGAACGCACAGATACGCAGTATTTT. This translates into CSARDWRERTDTQYF.

This clonotype occurred a few times. This sequence joins TRBV20-1 and TRBJ1-5; 10 bases line up with TRBD1. The V segment lost 1 base and the J segment 4 bases; nucleotides outside the gene matches: 1. Germline CDR1 DFQATT, CDR2 SNEGSKA (reference sequence). This CDR3 contains 14 residues. The CDR3 DNA reads as TGCAGTGCTAGAGTGGACAGGGGGAATCAGCCCCAGCATTTT. Protein product: CSARVDRGNQPQHF.

This sequence joins TRBV5-5 and TRBJ2-5; the match to TRBD2 covers 13 bases. V lost 4 bases to trimming and J lost 5 bases; unmatched junction nucleotides: 5. CDR1 is SGHKS, CDR2 YYEKEE, per germline (reference sequence). The CDR3 length is 15 residues. The CDR3 reads CASSAGLAGWETQYF. The CDR3 bases are TGTGCCAGCAGCGCGGGACTAGCGGGATGGGAGACCCAGTACTTC.

There are many counts of this clonotype. The rearrangement joins TRBV20-1 to TRBJ2-3, with TRBD2 identical over 10 bases. The CDR3 runs 14 residues. The ends lost 3 bases at V and 4 bases at J; junction bases unmatched: 4. Germline loops: CDR1 DFQATT, CDR2 SNEGSKA (reference sequence). CDR3 protein: CSASGLAGADTQYF. CDR3 in DNA: TGCAGTGCTAGTGGGCTAGCGGGAGCAGATACGCAGTATTTT.

The chain joins TRBV6-5 to TRBJ1-2, with 8 bases aligning to TRBD1. Unmatched junction bases numbered 1, after V lost 2 bases and J lost 2 bases. This CDR3 contains 14 residues. Germline CDR1 reads MNHEY; CDR2 reads SVGAGI. The CDR3 reads CASSYTGGNYGYTF. CDR3 nucleotide sequence: TGTGCCAGCAGTTACACAGGGGGGAACTATGGCTACACCTTC.

This chain uses TRBV4-1 with TRBJ1-6, with D unresolved. With 1 base removed from V and 8 bases from J, the gap between germline ends came to 6 bases. The CDR3 is 13 residues long. CDR1 and CDR2 (germline): MGHRA, YSYEKL. The CDR3 reads CASSQARDSPLHF. CDR3 nucleotides: TGCGCCAGCAGCCAAGCTCGTGATTCACCCCTCCACTTT.

In its sample, this clonotype was seen a few times. This chain uses TRBV28 with TRBJ2-5; 9 nucleotides line up with TRBD1. The CDR3 consists of 16 residues. Trimming took 4 bases from V and 4 from J; bases not matched to a gene: 10. Looked up from germline, CDR1 is MDHEN and CDR2 is SYDVKM. The chain's CDR3 is CASSSPRTGDGETQYF. The CDR3 bases are TGTGCCAGCAGTTCACCACGGACAGGGGATGGAGAGACCCAGTACTTC.

CDR3 in amino acids: CSAILGGEAYETQYF. The CDR3 DNA is TGCAGTGCCATATTAGGGGGAGAGGCATATGAGACCCAGTACTTC. The chain uses TRBV20-1 and TRBJ2-5; D is perhaps TRBD1 (6 bases). The V end was cut by 6 bases, the J end by 5 bases, with 22 bases between. The CDR3 runs 15 residues. CDR1 is DFQATT, CDR2 SNEGSKA, per germline (reference sequence).

This clonotype was counted only a few times. The gene calls are TRBV10-3 and TRBJ1-5, with TRBD1 matching 8 bases. There are 15 residues in the CDR3. Germline CDR1 and CDR2: ENHRY and SYGVKD. With 2 bases clipped from V and 9 bases from J, the junction kept 9 bases outside the gene matches. The CDR3 DNA reads TGTGCCATCAGTGAGGCAGGACAGGGACGCTGGCCCCAGCATTTT. This gives the protein CAISEAGQGRWPQHF.

The V gene is TRBV10-3, the J gene TRBJ2-1; D uncertain. Trimming took off 4 bases at V and 8 bases at J, with 12 bases between the two ends. CDR1 is ENHRY, CDR2 SYGVKD, per germline. The CDR3 sequence is 13 residues long. CDR3 protein: CAISVLSAHEQFF. CDR3 DNA sequence: TGTGCCATCAGTGTTTTGTCAGCGCATGAGCAGTTCTTC.